Listed below are T cell receptor beta chains from one sample, sequenced in a study of T cell responses to AZD1222 COVID-19 vaccine. Only in-frame clones appear in the TCRdb table, and some are missing; sequencing was by immunoSEQ multiplex PCR. The sample shows 150,000 to 200,000 clones, less than 95% of them seen only once. The sequencing here drew on peripheral blood, taken 28 days after the second AZD1222 dose. The receptors here all came from an adult who received the AZD1222 COVID-19 vaccine. Both conserved end residues are part of each CDR3. The order of the fields is D gene, J gene, clone size, V gene, CDR3 DNA, CDR3 protein. The D gene is left open where the match is weak. Clone size is stated in some rows and not others, as once, few, many or a class when expanded.

- | TRBJ2-3 | - | TRBV28 | TGTGCCAGCAGTTTTAGGGGGGGAGTCACAGATACGCAGTATTTT | CASSFRGGVTDTQYF
- | TRBJ1-4 | once | TRBV28 | TGTGCCGCCGTCGCGTCAACTAATGAAAAACTGTTTTTT | CAAVASTNEKLFF
- | TRBJ1-2 | - | TRBV5-1 | TGCGCCAGCAGCTTGGGCTCCCGATTGGGCTACACCTTC | CASSLGSRLGYTF
- | TRBJ1-2 | - | TRBV19 | TGTGCCAGTAATTTTCTATTCAAAAAGGGTGGAAATGGCTACACCTTC | CASNFLFKKGGNGYTF
- | TRBJ2-3 | - | TRBV7-8 | TGTGCCAGCAACAACCGGACTACGGGCACAGATACGCAGTATTTT | CASNNRTTGTDTQYF
- | TRBJ2-5 | - | TRBV6-5 | TGTGCCAGCGCGAGGCCAGAGCAAGAGACCCAGTACTTC | CASARPEQETQYF
- | TRBJ2-1 | - | TRBV4-1 | TGCGCCAGCAGCCAGAGGGTGGGGCAAAACAATGAGCAGTTCTTC | CASSQRVGQNNEQFF
- | TRBJ1-2 | - | TRBV18 | TGTGCCAGCTCACCCCGGACAGCCGGCCAAGGCTACACCTTC | CASSPRTAGQGYTF
TRBD1 | TRBJ2-7 | - | TRBV6-5 | TGTGCCAGCGGGACAGGGGACAGGCGCTCCGAGCAGTACTTC | CASGTGDRRSEQYF
- | TRBJ1-2 | - | TRBV7-2 | TGTGCCAGCAGCTTAGCGACCCAATTCTATGGCTACACCTTC | CASSLATQFYGYTF
- | TRBJ1-3 | - | TRBV6-5 | TGTGCCAGCACCTGGGGAAACACCATATATTTT | CASTWGNTIYF
- | TRBJ1-1 | - | TRBV5-1 | TGCGCCAGCTCTTTTTGGGGGGCGAACACTGAAGCTTTCTTT | CASSFWGANTEAFF
- | TRBJ2-3 | - | TRBV5-1 | TGCGCCAGCAGCCCGGGACTCGGCACAGATACGCAGTATTTT | CASSPGLGTDTQYF
TRBD1 | TRBJ1-6 | - | TRBV28 | TGTGCCAGCAGGACAGGGGTGGTCCATTATAATTCACCCCTCCACTTT | CASRTGVVHYNSPLHF
TRBD1 | TRBJ1-2 | - | TRBV3-1/TRBV3-2 | TGTGCCAGCAGCCAAGTAACAGGGGGCGGCTACACCTTC | CASSQVTGGGYTF
TRBD1 | TRBJ1-2 | - | TRBV28 | TGTGCCAGCAGTCCCCGCTCAGGGGGCTTTGGCTACACCTTC | CASSPRSGGFGYTF
TRBD2 | TRBJ2-3 | - | TRBV18 | TGTGCCAGCTCACCGAGGACTAGCGGGACCACAGATACGCAGTATTTT | CASSPRTSGTTDTQYF
- | TRBJ1-2 | - | TRBV14 | TGTGCCAGCAGGGTAGAGGGGGGCCCTAACTATGGCTACACCTTC | CASRVEGGPNYGYTF
- | TRBJ2-1 | - | TRBV27 | TGTGCCAGCAGTTTAAACCCTCTCTCCTACAATGAGCAGTTCTTC | CASSLNPLSYNEQFF
- | TRBJ1-2 | - | TRBV24-1 | TGTGCCACCAGTGATTTTATTGGGGGCTACACCTTC | CATSDFIGGYTF
- | TRBJ2-7 | - | TRBV4-2 | TGTGCCAGCAGCCAGCGGGGACCAAACTACGAGCAGTACTTC | CASSQRGPNYEQYF
TRBD1 | TRBJ1-1 | - | TRBV28 | TGTGCCAGCAGTACTAGGACAGGGAACACTGAAGCTTTCTTT | CASSTRTGNTEAFF
TRBD1 | TRBJ2-2 | - | TRBV9 | TGTGCCAGCAGCGGGACAGACAGGGGCACCGGGGAGCTGTTTTTT | CASSGTDRGTGELFF
- | TRBJ1-1 | - | TRBV6-6 | TGTGCCAGCAGTCCTCCCGGTTCCACTGAAGCTTTCTTT | CASSPPGSTEAFF
TRBD2 | TRBJ2-7 | - | TRBV7-2 | TGTGCCAGCAGCCCCTGGGGGGAGGGCGGGAAATCCTACGAGCAGTACTTC | CASSPWGEGGKSYEQYF
- | TRBJ2-1 | - | TRBV7-6 | TGTGCCAGCAGCCCCCTGGGGCCTCTTATTGCACGGGAGATCGATGAGCAGTTCTTC | CASSPLGPLIAREIDEQFF